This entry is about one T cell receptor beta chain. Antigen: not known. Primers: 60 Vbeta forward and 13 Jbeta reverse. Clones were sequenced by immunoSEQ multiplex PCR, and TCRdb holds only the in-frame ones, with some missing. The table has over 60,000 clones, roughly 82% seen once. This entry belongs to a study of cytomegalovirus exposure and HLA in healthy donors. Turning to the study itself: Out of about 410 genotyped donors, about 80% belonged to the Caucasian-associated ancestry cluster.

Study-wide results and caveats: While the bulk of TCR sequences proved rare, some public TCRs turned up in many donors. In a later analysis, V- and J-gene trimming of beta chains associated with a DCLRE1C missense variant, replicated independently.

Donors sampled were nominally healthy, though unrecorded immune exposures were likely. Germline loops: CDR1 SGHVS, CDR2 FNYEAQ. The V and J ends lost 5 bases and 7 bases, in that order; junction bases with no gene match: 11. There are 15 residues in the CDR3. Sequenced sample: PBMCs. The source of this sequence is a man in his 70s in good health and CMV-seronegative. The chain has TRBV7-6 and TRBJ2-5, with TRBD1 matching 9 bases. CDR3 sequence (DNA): TGTGCCAGCAGCGCGGGACAGGGCCGCGATGTGACCCAGTACTTC. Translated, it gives CASSAGQGRDVTQYF. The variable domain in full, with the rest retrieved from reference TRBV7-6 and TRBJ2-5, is GAGVSQSPRYKVTKRGQDVALRCDPISGHVSLYWYRQALGQGPEFLTYFNYEAQQDKSGLPNDRFSAERPEGSISTLTIQRTEQRDSAMYRCASSAGQGRDVTQYFGPGTRLLVL.